This TCR beta chain is drawn from a study of Graves' ophthalmopathy and Graves' hyperthyroidism. On this clonotype: As yet, its antigen is unknown.

Certain patients, namely those with other autoimmune diseases, uncontrolled infections, pregnancy or lactation, were excluded. This CDR3 is 16 amino acids long. Trimming cost V 2 bases and J 8 bases; bases outside gene matches: 9. The germline V gene has CDR1 LNHNV and CDR2 YYDKDF (reference sequence). Findings and limits, study-wide: Researchers report that a 13-signature model separated ophthalmopathy from stable hyperthyroidism, posting less than 90% sensitivity and 75% to 84% specificity. Appearing in blood as well were most expanded thyroid clonotypes above 0.001 frequency.

From RNA, the CDR3 regions of TCR beta chains were amplified and sequenced. First-round RT-PCR used HTBI primers; second-round multiplex PCR followed. In TCRdb, the multiplex PCR reads were re-called with MiXCR into one record per CDR3 protein. There are 600,000 to 950,000 distinct CDR3 sequences in the sample; roughly two fifths occur only once, and 44% lies in the top ten. The V call is TRBV15, the J call TRBJ1-4, with TRBD1 identical over 9 bases. Sequenced material: peripheral blood. The clonotype originates from an adult man with Graves' ophthalmopathy. The CDR3 region has the DNA TGTGCCACCAGCAGATTAGACAGGGGGTCTTTGGAAAAACTGTTTTTT. It translates to CATSRLDRGSLEKLFF.